Sequencing of this T cell receptor beta chain was carried out in a study of monozygotic twins with inflammatory bowel disease (dated by TCRdb to the late 2010s). Broadly, across the study: In total, roughly 30 monozygotic twin pairs made up the full study: 19 Danish pairs, all IBD-discordant, plus nine German pairs, of which four were IBD-concordant and five were IBD-discordant. Each individual had, on average, about 151 000 unique TCRalpha sequences and 181 000 unique TCRbeta sequences available for analysis. The search for disease-associated traits relied mainly on comparing IBD patients with their genetically identical healthy co-twins within discordant pairs. General findings and caveats noted by the study authors: No single strong signal or clonotype linked to IBD turned up in the results, so the idea that one exists was not supported. IBD patients had lower TCRbeta repertoire diversity, measured by the inverse Simpson index, than their healthy co-twins. Because patients were on differing immunosuppressive treatments, the repertoires may have picked up extra background noise and inter-individual variability. Repertoire similarity did not differ between concordant and discordant twins, which could be due to limited statistical power. Different T cell subtypes could not be distinguished in the analysis. Compared with healthy twins, IBD patients had fewer clonotypes in common with other individuals, a difference most pronounced in patients showing signs of disease activity.

Libraries were prepared through 5' RACE. The input for every TCR library was around 4,000 ng of total RNA. For each sample, cDNA synthesis was carried out in eight separate reactions using SMARTScribe reverse transcriptase. During cDNA synthesis, template switching was used to introduce unique molecular identifiers that contained a 6-nucleotide sample barcode. Two nested PCRs of about 17 and 10 cycles amplified the TCRalpha and TCRbeta cDNA, and bead purification followed each PCR. Before amplification, the cDNA was treated with uracil DNA-glycosylase and purified using the QIAquick PCR purification kit. In the second PCR, Illumina TruSeq-compatible adapters and sample-specific barcodes were added. TapeStation and Qubit were used to check library quality and concentration, and 5 ng of each library went into the pool. The pooled libraries were sequenced with 2 x 100 bp reads and custom sequencing primers on an Illumina HiSeq2500 single-index Rapid Run. The authors' pipeline ran thus. PCR and sequencing errors were corrected by UMI-based consensus assembly using MiGEC version 1.2.6. MiXCR version 2.1.1 was used for V(D)J alignment, clonotype assembly and CDR3 extraction. Gene usage, clonotype sharing and MAIT/NKT TCR abundance were normalised by analysing the top 1000, 10 000 and 20 000 clonotypes per sample. Diversity was computed as the inverse Simpson index with the vegan R package after downsampling to 27 000 UMIs. Paired Mann-Whitney U tests were applied to discordant twin pairs, with Benjamini-Hochberg correction for multiple testing. Through TCRdb reprocessing, the reads give one entry per CDR3 protein sequence; DNA is omitted. None of the V and J calls come from the authors' own analysis; TCRdb made them. The data table for this sample lists around 150,000 distinct CDR3 sequences. The ten top clones hold 2.4% of the sample.

From each donor, an approximately 2.5 ml peripheral blood sample was drawn into PAXgene tubes and stored at -80 degrees C. Total RNA was isolated from whole blood with the PAXgene blood miRNA kit on an automated QIAcube, without T cell sorting. Deep TCRalpha and TCRbeta repertoire profiling with unique molecular barcoding was performed on peripheral blood of monozygotic twin pairs concordant or discordant for inflammatory bowel disease. Smoking habits were recorded for all twin pairs, and each individual was classified as a current, former or never smoker. On this clonotype: Its antigen is not yet known.

The CDR3 has 15 amino acids, counting the end cysteine and phenylalanine. No DNA is listed. The germline V gene specifies SNHLY as CDR1 and FYNNEI as CDR2. This receptor was identified in a human donor with ulcerative colitis or Crohn's disease, or a healthy co-twin of an affected twin (not recorded which). The chain uses TRBV2 and TRBJ2-7; TCRdb gives TRBD2 as the D gene, but with no DNA this cannot be confirmed. The specimen was blood. The CDR3 region has the sequence CASTISGVGPYEQYF.